The clone carrying this T cell receptor (beta chain) was seen a few times. This entry comes from a study of blood T cells in healthy people across ages. Sample-barcoded 5' priming and a J-beta primer mix drove a second PCR of 7 to 11 cycles. Each CDR3 protein is one row after TCRdb ran MiXCR on the 5' RACE reads. The repertoire has 1.5 million to 2 million distinct CDR3 sequences, around half of them found once; the top ten carry more than 2%. The CDR3 sequence is 11 residues long. With 4 bases removed from V and 9 bases from J, the gap between germline ends came to 9 bases. Sequencing used blood. The chain joins TRBV12-3 or TRBV12-4 to TRBJ1-2, with a tentative D call TRBD1 (5 bases). The receptor comes from a middle-aged woman in good health. CDR3 nucleotides: TGTGCCAGCAGTTGGGACGTGAGCTACACCTTC. It is translated as CASSWDVSYTF.